Listed below are T cell receptor beta chains from one sample, sequenced in a study of shared clonotypes between healthy human individuals. Using immunoSEQ multiplex PCR, the repertoire was profiled, and TCRdb retains in-frame clones only, with some absent. The data show around 350,000 clones, about 73% seen once. The source material was memory CD4+ T cells sorted from blood. Receptors originate from a man aged 25-45 years in good health. The CDR3 runs from the conserved cysteine through the conserved F or W. Fields, in order: D gene, V gene, J gene, clone size, CDR3 protein, CDR3 DNA. D genes are given only for firm matches. Size is omitted from some rows. Given values are once, few, many or a class for expanded clones.

>TRBD2|TRBV10-1|TRBJ2-7|few
CASSESAAGFSEQYF
TGCGCCAGCAGTGAGTCTGCAGCGGGATTTTCCGAGCAGTACTTC
>NA|TRBV19|TRBJ2-1|NA
CASRSGTPQGEQFF
TGTGCCAGTCGATCCGGGACTCCCCAGGGAGAGCAGTTCTTC
>NA|TRBV11-3|TRBJ2-7|NA
CASSKGGRIDEQYF
TGTGCCAGCAGCAAAGGGGGAAGGATCGACGAGCAGTACTTC
>NA|TRBV28|TRBJ2-1|once
CASTDSHNEQFF
TGTGCCAGCACGGACAGCCACAATGAGCAGTTCTTC
>NA|TRBV5-5|TRBJ2-1|NA
CASSAELREQFF
TGTGCCAGCAGCGCGGAACTTCGGGAGCAGTTCTTC
>TRBD1|TRBV6-5|TRBJ2-7|NA
CASSPTADRAHEQYF
TGTGCCAGCAGTCCAACCGCTGACAGGGCCCACGAGCAGTACTTC
>NA|TRBV2|TRBJ2-1|NA
CASSDTYNEGFF
TGTGCCAGCAGCGACACGTACAATGAGGGGTTCTTC
>NA|TRBV2|TRBJ1-1|once
CASREGGANTEAFF
TGTGCCAGCCGCGAAGGCGGTGCGAACACTGAAGCTTTCTTT
>NA|TRBV7-9|TRBJ2-5|NA
CASSLHSPAETQYF
TGTGCCAGCAGCTTGCATAGCCCCGCAGAGACCCAGTACTTC
>NA|TRBV7-9|TRBJ2-7|NA
CASSLFAGSSYEQYF
TGTGCCAGCAGCTTATTTGCAGGGAGCTCCTACGAGCAGTACTTC
>NA|TRBV5-5|TRBJ2-2|NA
CASSSIKRGTGELFF
TGTGCCAGCAGCTCTATAAAACGTGGGACCGGGGAGCTGTTTTTT
>NA|TRBV13|TRBJ2-3|NA
CASSLRPSVTDTQYF
TGTGCCAGCAGCTTAAGGCCCTCGGTCACAGATACGCAGTATTTT
>NA|TRBV4-2|TRBJ2-5|NA
CASSHGREGWGETQYF
TGTGCCAGCAGCCACGGGCGCGAGGGGTGGGGAGAGACCCAGTACTTC
>NA|TRBV10-3|TRBJ2-1|NA
CAMARTGGRSYNEQFF
TGTGCCATGGCCCGAACCGGGGGCCGCTCCTACAATGAGCAGTTCTTC
>NA|TRBV10-2|TRBJ1-1|NA
CASTGTRTTEAFF
TGCGCCAGCACAGGGACTCGGACCACTGAAGCTTTCTTT
>NA|TRBV28|TRBJ2-5|NA
CATLTENMETQYF
TGTGCCACCCTGACAGAGAATATGGAGACCCAGTACTTC
>NA|TRBV14|TRBJ2-6|NA
CASSQIVGAGANVLTF
TGTGCCAGCAGCCAAATTGTGGGTGCTGGGGCCAACGTCCTGACTTTC
>NA|TRBV5-1|TRBJ2-1|NA
CASSSLGGQGDEQFF
TGCGCCAGCAGTTCTCTAGGGGGGCAGGGCGATGAGCAGTTCTTC
>TRBD2|TRBV10-2|TRBJ2-3|NA
CASTRGTSGRRLGDTQYF
TGCGCCAGCACCAGAGGGACTAGCGGGAGGCGGTTGGGAGATACGCAGTATTTT
>TRBD1|TRBV6-5|TRBJ2-7|NA
CASSYPSGQGSGEQYF
TGTGCCAGCAGTTACCCTTCCGGACAGGGGTCCGGCGAGCAGTACTTC
>NA|TRBV2|TRBJ2-2|NA
CASREQGPGGELFF
TGTGCCAGCAGGGAACAGGGCCCGGGAGGGGAGCTGTTTTTT
>NA|TRBV29-1|TRBJ1-1|NA
CSVNWGLSGREAFF
TGCAGCGTCAATTGGGGGCTTTCCGGACGTGAAGCTTTCTTT
>TRBD1|TRBV7-9|TRBJ2-1|NA
CASSYGQDSYNEQFF
TGTGCCAGCAGCTATGGACAGGACTCCTACAATGAGCAGTTCTTC
>NA|TRBV7-2|TRBJ1-2|NA
CASSLLDFYYGYTF
TGTGCCAGCAGCTTATTGGATTTCTACTATGGCTACACCTTC
>NA|TRBV5-4|TRBJ1-2|once
CASSSRHSHTF
TGTGCCAGCAGCTCTCGACATTCCCACACCTTC
>NA|TRBV7-9|TRBJ1-1|NA
CASSQGARTEAFF
TGTGCCAGCAGCCAAGGGGCACGGACTGAAGCTTTCTTT
>NA|TRBV30|TRBJ2-2|many
CAWIPGASTGELFF
TGTGCCTGGATTCCAGGAGCTTCCACCGGGGAGCTGTTTTTT
>NA|TRBV5-1|TRBJ2-1|NA
CASSQLPSYNEQFF
TGCGCCAGCAGCCAGCTTCCCTCCTACAATGAGCAGTTCTTC
>NA|TRBV11-2|TRBJ2-7|NA
CASRWDRSYEQYF
TGTGCCAGCAGGTGGGACCGGTCATACGAGCAGTACTTC
>TRBD1|TRBV19|TRBJ2-1|NA
CASNRGNRGFSYNEQFF
TGTGCCAGTAATAGGGGAAACAGGGGGTTTTCCTATAATGAGCAGTTCTTC
>NA|TRBV23-1|TRBJ2-3|few
CASSRTKEAASTDTQYF
TGCGCCAGCAGTCGAACGAAGGAGGCCGCTAGCACAGATACGCAGTATTTT
>NA|TRBV19|TRBJ1-2|NA
CASSISGGDGYTF
TGTGCCAGTAGTATATCGGGGGGTGATGGCTACACCTTC
>NA|TRBV7-3|TRBJ1-2|NA
CASSLTMGSDGGYTF
TGTGCCAGCAGCTTAACGATGGGATCAGACGGTGGCTACACCTTC
>TRBD2|TRBV19|TRBJ2-1|few
CASTQRFVVAGSSTYNEQFF
TGTGCCAGTACCCAGCGTTTTGTAGTAGCGGGTTCGTCCACCTACAATGAGCAGTTCTTC
>TRBD2|TRBV29-1|TRBJ2-2|NA
CSVSGLAGNTGELFF
TGCAGCGTTTCGGGACTAGCGGGAAACACCGGGGAGCTGTTTTTT
>NA|TRBV6-6|TRBJ1-2|once
CASSYRGAQDGYTF
TGTGCCAGCAGTTACCGGGGGGCGCAAGATGGCTACACCTTC
>NA|TRBV18|TRBJ1-3|NA
CASQKAGNTIYF
TGTGCCAGCCAGAAGGCTGGAAACACCATATATTTT
>NA|TRBV4-3|TRBJ2-1|NA
CASSQEWGSEYNEQFF
TGCGCCAGCAGCCAAGAATGGGGGAGTGAATACAATGAGCAGTTCTTC
>TRBD2|TRBV6-1|TRBJ2-7|NA
CAGRPREFSHEQYF
TGTGCCGGCCGGCCGCGGGAGTTCAGCCACGAGCAGTACTTC
>TRBD2|TRBV5-4|TRBJ2-3|once
CASSRGGDQHLQRQYF
TGTGCCAGCAGCCGCGGGGGTGACCAACACCTCCAGAGGCAGTATTTT
>NA|TRBV7-2|TRBJ1-5|NA
CASSLAGAEVNQPQHF
TGTGCCAGCAGCTTAGCGGGGGCAGAGGTCAATCAGCCCCAGCATTTT
>TRBD2|TRBV6-5|TRBJ2-5|many
CASSYRTRQETQYF
TGTGCCAGCAGTTACCGGACTAGACAAGAGACCCAGTACTTC
>NA|TRBV5-1|TRBJ1-2|few
CASSFAGDYGYTF
TGCGCCAGCAGCTTTGCCGGGGACTATGGCTACACCTTC
>NA|TRBV2|TRBJ2-7|once
CASGGYEQYF
TGTGCCAGCGGAGGGTACGAGCAGTACTTC
>TRBD1|TRBV27|TRBJ2-5|NA
CASSLLAQGFVETQYF
TGTGCCAGCAGTTTATTGGCACAGGGGTTCGTTGAGACCCAGTACTTC
>TRBD1|TRBV30|TRBJ1-5|NA
CAWSVGTANQPQHF
TGTGCCTGGAGCGTCGGGACAGCTAATCAGCCCCAGCATTTT
>TRBD2|TRBV10-2|TRBJ2-1|NA
CASKRTSGHNEQFF
TGCGCCAGCAAAAGGACTAGCGGCCACAATGAGCAGTTCTTC
>NA|TRBV7-9|TRBJ1-5|NA
CASSYTGIGPQHF
TGTGCCAGCAGCTATACAGGAATCGGGCCCCAGCATTTT
>TRBD1|TRBV4-3|TRBJ1-5|NA
CASSQDAGGQPQHF
TGCGCCAGCAGCCAAGACGCAGGGGGTCAGCCCCAGCATTTT
>NA|TRBV6-6|TRBJ1-6|once
CASSLGTGGNSPLHF
TGTGCCAGCAGCCTAGGGACCGGAGGAAATTCACCCCTCCACTTT
>TRBD2|TRBV18|TRBJ2-7|NA
CASSPIGRAHEQYF
TGTGCCAGCTCACCAATCGGGAGGGCCCACGAGCAGTACTTC
>NA|TRBV30|TRBJ1-1|NA
CAWSGYLGKGGRGTEAFF
TGTGCCTGGAGTGGCTACCTCGGGAAGGGGGGTAGGGGCACTGAAGCTTTCTTT
>NA|TRBV29-1|TRBJ2-7|NA
CSVDLGTSYEQYF
TGCAGCGTTGATCTAGGGACCTCCTACGAGCAGTACTTC
>NA|TRBV2|TRBJ1-5|NA
CASTSLTGNQPQHF
TGTGCCAGCACCTCTTTGACTGGCAATCAGCCCCAGCATTTT